This T cell receptor (beta chain) originates from a study of PD-L1 blockade in urothelial cancer. Study-wide context: Atezolizumab at 1,200 mg intravenously every 3 weeks was started by patients in 2014. Patients had received 0 to 3 prior chemotherapy regimens. Analyzed time points were 3 weeks (second dose) and 6 weeks after therapy began.

The CDR3 extends over 16 amino acids. Germline V gene data show CDR1 as LNHDA and CDR2 as SQIVND (reference sequence). The V and J ends lost 6 bases and 1 base, in that order; junction bases with no gene match: 12. Measured with immunoSEQ multiplex PCR; TCRdb has only the in-frame clones, and not every one. The sample yields 100,000 or so clones, approximately 90% seen once. The clonotype originates from a woman aged 80 or over with urothelial cancer. The J gene is TRBJ2-7, the V gene TRBV19, with TRBD1 identical over 7 bases. The sample here was PBMCs, taken around atezolizumab (anti-PD-L1) treatment. The CDR3 DNA follows: TGTGCCAGTAGCTATAAAGTCTCGACAGGGTCCTACGAGCAGTACTTC. This codes for CASSYKVSTGSYEQYF.